One and the same sample provided the 11 T cell receptor beta chains below, sequenced in a study of blood T cell repertoires in COVID-19. Libraries were prepared by immunoSEQ multiplex PCR; TCRdb keeps only in-frame clonotypes and omits some of them. The sample lists 250,000 to 300,000 clones; roughly nine tenths were seen once. Sequencing input: peripheral blood. Every receptor here comes from a woman aged 30 to 39 with COVID-19, enrolled during active disease.

The rearrangement joins TRBV4-1 to TRBJ2-2; a possible D gene is TRBD2 (6 bases). Deletions cut 5 bases from V and 6 bases from J, with 16 bases between. Germline CDR1 MGHRA, CDR2 YSYEKL. The CDR3 loop spans 15 amino acids. The CDR3 nucleotides read TGCGCCAGCAGCAATTCTAAATGGGGGGCCGGGGAGCTGTTTTTT. Its translation: CASSNSKWGAGELFF.

On this clone: Other DNA sequences in the sample encode the same CDR3. V gene TRBV4-2 combines with J gene TRBJ2-3; 10 bases agree with TRBD2. The CDR3 has 16 amino acids. Trimming removed 0 bases from V and 1 base from J; junction bases left unmatched: 1. CDR1 and CDR2 (germline): LGHNA, YNFKEQ. The CDR3 here is CASSQDLAGGTDTQYF. The CDR3 DNA reads as TGTGCCAGCAGCCAAGATCTAGCGGGGGGCACAGATACGCAGTATTTT.

The chain carries TRBV3-1 (or the pseudogene TRBV3-2) and TRBJ2-5, with a weak D call TRBD1 (7 bases). CDR3 size: 14 residues. From germline, CDR1 is LGHDT and CDR2 YNNKEL (reference sequence). V gave up 0 bases and J gave up 5 bases, with 10 bases separating them. The CDR3, as DNA: TGTGCCAGCAGCCAAGATCCAGGGGGGGAGACCCAGTACTTC. Protein: CASSQDPGGETQYF.

The J gene is TRBJ1-1, the V gene TRBV7-2; D is perhaps TRBD1 (5 bases). CDR3 size: 14 residues. The germline CDR1 and CDR2 sequences are SGHTA and FQGNSA. With 1 base removed from V and 4 bases from J, the gap between germline ends came to 10 bases. The CDR3 loop is CASSLDPGVTEAFF. CDR3 nucleotides: TGTGCCAGCAGCTTAGATCCGGGGGTCACTGAAGCTTTCTTT.

This chain connects TRBV27 to TRBJ2-1, with 11 positions matching TRBD2. The CDR3 covers 14 residues. Trimming removed 6 bases from V and 3 bases from J; junction bases left unmatched: 1. Germline-derived CDR1 and CDR2 are MNHEY and SMNVEV (reference sequence). The CDR3 reads CASRGLADYNEQFF. CDR3 DNA sequence: TGTGCCAGCAGGGGACTAGCGGACTACAATGAGCAGTTCTTC.

The chain joins TRBV5-1 to TRBJ2-1, with TRBD2 identical over 7 bases. The J segment lost 0 bases and the V segment lost 0 bases, leaving 3 bases of the junction unmatched. Germline lookup yields CDR1 SGHRS and CDR2 YFSETQ. The CDR3 covers 16 residues. The CDR3 loop is CASSLVASGSYNEQFF. CDR3 DNA sequence: TGCGCCAGCAGCTTGGTAGCTAGCGGCTCCTACAATGAGCAGTTCTTC.

The rearrangement joins TRBV29-1 to TRBJ2-7; TRBD1 is a possible D gene (6 bases). This CDR3 is built from 14 residues. Germline V CDR1 and CDR2: SQVTM, ANQGSEA. Trimming pared 4 bases from V and 3 bases from J, leaving 16 bases between. CDR3 sequence: CSVGKGVGNYEQYF. The CDR3 nucleotides are TGCAGCGTTGGGAAGGGGGTCGGGAACTACGAGCAGTACTTC.

This chain uses TRBV5-6 with TRBJ1-2, with 11 nucleotides matching TRBD1. The CDR3 is 16 amino acids. Germline CDR1 reads SGHDT; CDR2 reads YYEEEE. With 0 bases clipped from V and 3 bases from J, the junction kept 4 bases outside the gene matches. CDR3 in amino acids: CASSLAGQGAYYGYTF. The CDR3 DNA sequence: TGTGCCAGCAGCTTGGCAGGACAGGGGGCTTACTATGGCTACACCTTC.

Only a few counts were recorded for this clone. The CDR3 is CASSEIEADTQYF. For the CDR3, the DNA is TGTGCCAGCAGTGAGATAGAGGCCGATACGCAGTATTTT. The chain uses TRBV2 and TRBJ2-3; the D is unclear. Trimming took 3 bases from V and 6 from J, leaving 10 bases between them. The germline V gene has CDR1 SNHLY and CDR2 FYNNEI. This CDR3 has 13 residues.

The V call is TRBV6-5, the J call TRBJ1-2; D uncertain. The germline V gene encodes CDR1 MNHEY and CDR2 SVGAGI. The V end lost 2 bases, the J end lost 4 bases, and 11 bases lay between the germline ends. CDR3 length: 14 amino acids. The CDR3 region has the DNA TGTGCCAGCAGTTACGTAGGAGGTTCCTATGGCTACACCTTC. Its translation: CASSYVGGSYGYTF.

V is TRBV5-1 and J is TRBJ1-1; 9 positions match TRBD1. The CDR3 runs to 15 residues. The J segment lost 5 bases and the V segment lost 0 bases, leaving 5 bases of the junction unmatched. Per the germline V gene, CDR1 is SGHRS and CDR2 is YFSETQ. This chain's CDR3 is CASSLGDRDGTEAFF. CDR3 DNA sequence: TGCGCCAGCAGCTTGGGGGACAGGGATGGGACTGAAGCTTTCTTT.